The clone carrying this T cell receptor (beta chain) came up a few times. Its target is not known. This record belongs to a study of T cells in Graves' hyperthyroidism and ophthalmopathy. Notes on the study in general: The model foresaw ophthalmopathy a median roughly 6 months prior to onset. Most expanded thyroid clonotypes above 0.001 also appeared in blood.

This CDR3 is 13 amino acids long. Trimming stripped 7 bases from V and 5 bases from J, with 14 bases between. Clinicians diagnosed patients from clinical symptoms, serum thyroxine and TRAb, thyroid ultrasound and orbital computed tomography. Amplified TCR beta CDR3 regions derived from RNA transcripts. The HTBI set primed first-round TCR CDR3 RT-PCR. One entry per CDR3 protein results from TCRdb running MiXCR on the multiplex PCR reads. The profile shows about 570,000 distinct CDR3 sequences, less than 15% of them singletons. The J gene is TRBJ1-1, the V gene TRBV12-3 or TRBV12-4; D not certain. Sequencing was done on a sample of blood. The TCR was taken from a woman between 40 and 55 years old with Graves' hyperthyroidism. The CDR3 bases are TGTGCCAGCACGGCGGGTCTTGGGACTGAAGCTTTCTTT. Translated: CASTAGLGTEAFF.